A single sample is the source of the 5 T cell receptor beta chains below, sequenced in a study of CD8 T cells in Susac syndrome. Random hexamers were used to reverse transcribe about 0.45 to 1 ug of RNA. TCRdb independently ran MiXCR on the immunoSEQ multiplex PCR reads; one entry per CDR3 protein. The table has about 250,000 distinct CDR3 sequences, 93% seen once. The sequenced sample was CD4+ T cells from PBMCs. The receptor source for this set is a human donor with multiple sclerosis.

This chain joins TRBV20-1 and TRBJ1-5; D possibly corresponds to TRBD1 (5 bases). Germline V lookup: CDR1 DFQATT, CDR2 SNEGSKA (reference sequence). CDR3 size: 13 residues. V lost 6 bases to trimming and J lost 7 bases, with 16 bases between them. The CDR3 sequence is CSATGALGQPQHF. CDR3 nucleotides: TGCAGTGCCACCGGGGCCCTCGGGCAGCCCCAGCATTTT.

This sequence joins TRBV12-3 or TRBV12-4 and TRBJ2-2, with TRBD1 as a possible D gene (6 bases). This CDR3 comprises 16 residues. The germline V and J ends were trimmed by 7 bases and 1 base, with 16 bases remaining between them. This CDR3 is CASKPSRTVNTGELFF. The CDR3 bases are TGTGCCAGCAAACCTTCCCGGACAGTGAACACCGGGGAGCTGTTTTTT.

The rearrangement uses TRBV20-1 and TRBJ1-4; D unclear. V was clipped by 4 bases and J by 3 bases, with 9 bases between them. CDR1 and CDR2 (germline): DFQATT, SNEGSKA (reference sequence). The CDR3 has 13 amino acids. Here the CDR3 DNA reads TGCAGTGCTACTATGGGAGCTAATGAAAAACTGTTTTTT. This translates into CSATMGANEKLFF.

V gene TRBV2 combines with J gene TRBJ2-5; D not certain. The length of the CDR3 is 15 residues. The V end was cut by 6 bases, the J end by 1 base, with 15 bases between. CDR1 SNHLY and CDR2 FYNNEI come from the germline V gene. In DNA form, the CDR3 reads TGTGCCAGCAGCCCCTCCACAGTACCCCAAGAGACCCAGTACTTC. The encoded protein is CASSPSTVPQETQYF.

The sample holds one count of this clonotype. The chain couples TRBV5-1 to TRBJ2-2; tentatively, D is TRBD1 (5 bases). V was pared by 4 bases and J by 5 bases, with 15 bases between. This CDR3 has 15 residues. Germline lookup yields CDR1 SGHRS and CDR2 YFSETQ. The CDR3 spells CASSPDRSNTGELFF. The CDR3 bases are TGCGCCAGCAGCCCCGACAGATCCAATACCGGGGAGCTGTTTTTT. The full variable domain, with the rest looked up from reference TRBV5-1 and TRBJ2-2, is KAGVTQTPRYLIKTRGQQVTLSCSPISGHRSVSWYQQTPGQGLQFLFEYFSETQRNKGNFPGRFSGRQFSNSRSEMNVSTLELGDSALYLCASSPDRSNTGELFFGEGSRLTVL.